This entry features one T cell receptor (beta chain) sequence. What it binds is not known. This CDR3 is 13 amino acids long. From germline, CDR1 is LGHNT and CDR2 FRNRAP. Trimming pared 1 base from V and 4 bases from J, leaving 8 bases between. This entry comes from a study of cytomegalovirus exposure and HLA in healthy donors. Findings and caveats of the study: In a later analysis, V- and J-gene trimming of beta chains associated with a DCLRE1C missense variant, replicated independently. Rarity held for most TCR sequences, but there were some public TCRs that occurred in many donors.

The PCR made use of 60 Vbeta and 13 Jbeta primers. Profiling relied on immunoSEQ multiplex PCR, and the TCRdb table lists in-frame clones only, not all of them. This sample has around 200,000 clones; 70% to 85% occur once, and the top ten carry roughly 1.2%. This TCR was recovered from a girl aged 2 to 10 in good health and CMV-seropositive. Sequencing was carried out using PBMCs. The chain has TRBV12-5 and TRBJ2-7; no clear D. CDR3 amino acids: CASGLGAIYEQYF. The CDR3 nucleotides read TGTGCTAGTGGTTTGGGGGCGATATACGAGCAGTACTTC.